Below are 18 T cell receptor beta chains sequenced from a single sample in a study of immune evolution from preneoplasia to lung adenocarcinoma. The repertoire was sequenced with immunoSEQ multiplex PCR; TCRdb's copy has only in-frame clones and lacks some. The table records several thousand clones, roughly 81% of them present only once. The specimen sequenced was FFPE invasive lung adenocarcinoma tissue. The receptors were gathered from a person aged 50-59 years with lung adenocarcinoma.

The rearrangement links TRBV7-8 to TRBJ2-7, with TRBD1 matching over 9 bases. Germline values: CDR1 SGHVS, CDR2 FQNEAQ. The CDR3 contains 15 residues. With 0 bases clipped from V and 4 bases from J, the junction kept 4 bases outside the gene matches. The CDR3 sequence: CASSLAPGQGYEQYF. Here the CDR3 DNA reads TGTGCCAGCAGCTTAGCGCCGGGACAGGGTTACGAGCAGTACTTC. The variable domain in full, with the rest retrieved from reference TRBV7-8 and TRBJ2-7, is GAGVSQSPRYKVAKRGQDVALRCDPISGHVSLFWYQQALGQGPEFLTYFQNEAQLDKSGLPSDRFFAERPEGSVSTLKIQRTQQEDSAVYLCASSLAPGQGYEQYFGPGTRLTVT.

The chain has TRBV2 and TRBJ1-2; the D is unclear. V gave up 6 bases and J gave up 3 bases, with 5 bases separating them. Germline V gene lookup returns CDR1 SNHLY and CDR2 FYNNEI. The CDR3 contains 11 residues. The CDR3 spells CASSGHYGYTF. CDR3 DNA: TGTGCCAGCAGCGGACACTATGGCTACACCTTC.

V gene TRBV30 combines with J gene TRBJ1-3; TRBD1 is a possible D gene (6 bases). CDR1 GTSNPN and CDR2 SVGIG come from the germline V gene (reference sequence). The ends were cut back, 6 bases at V and 0 bases at J, with 18 bases in the middle. The CDR3 runs 16 residues. CDR3 bases: TGTGCCTGTAAAAGGGGGGTTGCGTTCTCTGGAAACACCATATATTTT. Translated: CACKRGVAFSGNTIYF. Full variable domain (missing parts from reference TRBV30 and TRBJ1-3): SQTIHQWPATLVQPVGSPLSLECTVEGTSNPNLYWYRQAAGRGLQLLFYSVGIGQISSEVPQNLSASRPQDRQFILSSKKLLLSDSGFYLCACKRGVAFSGNTIYFGEGSWLTVV.

The V gene is TRBV27, the J gene TRBJ2-2, with D maybe TRBD1 (5 bases). The germline V gene encodes CDR1 MNHEY and CDR2 SMNVEV (reference sequence). The ends were cut back, 5 bases at V and 1 base at J, with 11 bases in the middle. The CDR3 length is 15 residues. In DNA form, the CDR3 reads TGTGCCAGCAGTAGGGGAAGGTTGAACACCGGGGAGCTGTTTTTT. Protein: CASSRGRLNTGELFF.

This clone was counted between two and nine times. The rearrangement links TRBV28 to TRBJ2-7, with D tentatively TRBD1 or TRBD2 (5 bases each). Trimming removed 6 bases from V and 2 bases from J, with 17 bases in between. The CDR3 totals 15 residues. CDR1 and CDR2 from the germline V gene are MDHEN and SYDVKM. CDR3 in DNA: TGTGCCAGCAGCCAAGAAGCAGGGAGCCCCTACGAGCAGTACTTC. Its protein product is CASSQEAGSPYEQYF. Full variable domain (outside the CDR3, taken from reference TRBV28 and TRBJ2-7): DVKVTQSSRYLVKRTGEKVFLECVQDMDHENMFWYRQDPGLGLRLIYFSYDVKMKEKGDIPEGYSVSREKKERFSLILESASTNQTSMYLCASSQEAGSPYEQYFGPGTRLTVT.

The chain has TRBV9 and TRBJ1-1, with a weak D call TRBD1 (6 bases). This CDR3 is 13 amino acids long. In germline, CDR1 is SGDLS, CDR2 YYNGEE. V lost 3 bases, J lost 0 bases, and 6 bases lay in between. The CDR3 loop reads CASSGQVNTEAFF. For the CDR3, the DNA is TGTGCCAGCAGCGGACAGGTGAACACTGAAGCTTTCTTT.

This clone was seen a handful of times. The V and J genes are TRBV10-1 and TRBJ1-3, with D uncertain. This CDR3 comprises 13 residues. Trimming removed 3 bases from V and 3 bases from J, with 6 bases in between. Germline V lookup: CDR1 WNHNN, CDR2 SYGVQD (reference sequence). The CDR3 sequence: CASSEYRGNTIYF. The CDR3 DNA reads TGCGCCAGCAGTGAATATCGTGGAAACACCATATATTTT.

The chain employs TRBV7-9 and TRBJ1-2; D remains unclear. This CDR3 comprises 11 residues. Germline V gene sequence: CDR1 SEHNR, CDR2 FQNEAQ (reference sequence). Trimming stripped 2 bases from V and 6 bases from J, with 4 bases between. CDR3 loop: CASSLQNGYTF. As DNA, the CDR3 is TGTGCCAGCAGCTTACAGAATGGCTACACCTTC.

The CDR3 reads CAGRQTTNEKLFF. In DNA form, the CDR3 reads TGTGCCGGACGACAGACAACTAATGAAAAACTGTTTTTT. The chain joins TRBV2 to TRBJ1-4; tentatively, D is TRBD1 (5 bases). V dropped 11 bases and J dropped 0 bases, with 10 bases sitting between them. The CDR3 has 13 amino acids. Looked up from germline, CDR1 is SNHLY and CDR2 is FYNNEI.

The V and J genes are TRBV28 and TRBJ1-2; tentative D call: TRBD1 (5 bases). The CDR3 is made up of 17 amino acids. With 7 bases removed from V and 4 bases from J, the gap between germline ends came to 25 bases. Germline CDR1 MDHEN, CDR2 SYDVKM. The CDR3 region has the DNA TGTGCCAGCACCCCCGGGTCATTTGGGGCCGACCTCTATGGCTACACCTTC. The encoded protein is CASTPGSFGADLYGYTF.

In this sample, this clone turned up once. This chain uses TRBV10-3 with TRBJ2-2, with 7 bases fitting TRBD2. V lost 3 bases to trimming and J lost 2 bases; unmatched junction nucleotides: 9. The CDR3 extends over 17 amino acids. Germline CDR1 is ENHRY and CDR2 is SYGVKD. The CDR3 DNA reads as TGTGCCATCAGTGATTTGTCTAGCGGAGCAAACACCGGGGAGCTGTTTTTT. Its protein is CAISDLSSGANTGELFF.

J is TRBJ1-2 and V is TRBV10-1; D is undetermined. The germline CDR1 and CDR2 sequences are WNHNN and SYGVQD (reference sequence). With 3 bases removed from V and 4 bases from J, the gap between germline ends came to 9 bases. The CDR3 runs 13 residues. The CDR3 region has the DNA TGCGCCAGCAGTGAAGATCCGGCCTATGGCTACACCTTC. This gives the protein CASSEDPAYGYTF.

With respect to this clone: This sample includes further DNA sequences coding for the same CDR3. The chain is built from TRBV18 and TRBJ1-1, with D possibly being TRBD1 (5 bases). Trimming removed 5 bases from V and 0 bases from J, with 13 bases in between. Germline-derived CDR1 and CDR2 are KGHSH and LQKENI. This CDR3 is 15 amino acids long. In nucleotides, the CDR3 is TGTGCCAGCTCATCGGATCGGGGGATGAACACTGAAGCTTTCTTT. Its translation is CASSSDRGMNTEAFF.

This chain uses TRBV7-9 with TRBJ2-7; possible D gene TRBD1, 5 bases. Trimming took 1 base from V and 4 from J, leaving 14 bases between them. CDR1 and CDR2 (germline): SEHNR, FQNEAQ (reference sequence). This CDR3 is 15 amino acids long. The CDR3 region has the DNA TGTGCCAGCAGCTTAGAACAGGAGAAGCCTTACGAGCAGTACTTC. It encodes CASSLEQEKPYEQYF.

This chain uses TRBV27 with TRBJ1-1; D unresolved. The CDR3 totals 14 residues. V gave up 3 bases and J gave up 3 bases, with 11 bases separating them. Germline lookup yields CDR1 MNHEY and CDR2 SMNVEV (reference sequence). In DNA, the CDR3 is TGTGCCAGCAGTTTTTCGGCGGGGTACACTGAAGCTTTCTTT. This sequence encodes CASSFSAGYTEAFF.

The chain uses TRBV7-2 and TRBJ2-1, with D perhaps TRBD2 (5 bases). V was clipped by 2 bases and J by 0 bases, with 8 bases between them. The CDR3 loop spans 15 amino acids. CDR1 and CDR2 from the germline V gene are SGHTA and FQGNSA. The DNA for the CDR3 is TGTGCCAGCAGCTTAAGCGGAAGCTCCTACAATGAGCAGTTCTTC. This sequence encodes CASSLSGSSYNEQFF.

J is TRBJ1-1 and V is TRBV28; no firm D call. Trimming took off 1 base at V and 3 bases at J, with 3 bases between the two ends. The germline CDR1 and CDR2 sequences are MDHEN and SYDVKM. CDR3 length: 12 residues. The CDR3: CASSLLHTEAFF. The CDR3 nucleotides are TGTGCCAGCAGTTTATTGCACACTGAAGCTTTCTTT.

V and J are TRBV25-1 and TRBJ2-3; no reliable D call. From germline, CDR1 is MGHDK and CDR2 SYGVNS. The CDR3 runs to 12 residues. Deletions cut 3 bases from V and 4 bases from J, with 5 bases between. CDR3 coding DNA: TGTGCCAGCAGTGACCAGTCAGATACGCAGTATTTT. As protein: CASSDQSDTQYF.